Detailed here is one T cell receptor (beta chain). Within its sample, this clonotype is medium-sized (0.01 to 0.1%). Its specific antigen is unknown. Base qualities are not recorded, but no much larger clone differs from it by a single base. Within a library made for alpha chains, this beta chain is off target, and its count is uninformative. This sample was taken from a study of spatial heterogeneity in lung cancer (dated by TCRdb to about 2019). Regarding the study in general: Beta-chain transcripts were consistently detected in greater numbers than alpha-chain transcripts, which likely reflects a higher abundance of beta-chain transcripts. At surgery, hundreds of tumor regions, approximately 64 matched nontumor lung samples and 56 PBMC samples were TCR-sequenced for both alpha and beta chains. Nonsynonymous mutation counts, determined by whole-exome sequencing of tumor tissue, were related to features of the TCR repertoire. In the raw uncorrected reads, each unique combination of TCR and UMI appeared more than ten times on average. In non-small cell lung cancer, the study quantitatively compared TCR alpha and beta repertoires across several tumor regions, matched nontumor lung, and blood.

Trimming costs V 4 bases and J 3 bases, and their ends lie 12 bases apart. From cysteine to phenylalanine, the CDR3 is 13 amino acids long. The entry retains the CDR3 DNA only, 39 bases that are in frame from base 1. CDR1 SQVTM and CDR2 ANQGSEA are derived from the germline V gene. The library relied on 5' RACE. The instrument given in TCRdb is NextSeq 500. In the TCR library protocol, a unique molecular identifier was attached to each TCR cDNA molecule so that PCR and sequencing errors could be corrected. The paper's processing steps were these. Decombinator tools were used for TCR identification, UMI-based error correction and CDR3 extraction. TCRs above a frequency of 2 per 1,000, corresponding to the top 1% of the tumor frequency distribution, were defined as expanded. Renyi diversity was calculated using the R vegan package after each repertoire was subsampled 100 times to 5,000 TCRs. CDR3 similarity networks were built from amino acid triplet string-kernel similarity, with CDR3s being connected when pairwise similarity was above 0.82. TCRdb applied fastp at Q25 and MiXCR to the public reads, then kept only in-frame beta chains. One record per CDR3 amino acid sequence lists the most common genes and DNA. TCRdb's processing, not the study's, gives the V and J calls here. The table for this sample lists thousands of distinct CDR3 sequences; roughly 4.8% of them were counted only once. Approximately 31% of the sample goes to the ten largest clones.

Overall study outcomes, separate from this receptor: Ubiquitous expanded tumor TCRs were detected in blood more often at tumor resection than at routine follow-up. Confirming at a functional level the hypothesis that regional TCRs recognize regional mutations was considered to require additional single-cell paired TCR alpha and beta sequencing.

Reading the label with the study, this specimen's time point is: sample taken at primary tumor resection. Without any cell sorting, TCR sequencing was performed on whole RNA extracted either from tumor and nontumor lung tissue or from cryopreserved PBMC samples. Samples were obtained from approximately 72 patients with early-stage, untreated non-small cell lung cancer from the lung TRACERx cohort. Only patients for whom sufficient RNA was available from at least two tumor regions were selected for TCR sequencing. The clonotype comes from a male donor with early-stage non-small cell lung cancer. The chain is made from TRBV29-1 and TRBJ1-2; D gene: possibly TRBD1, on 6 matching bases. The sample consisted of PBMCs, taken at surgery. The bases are TGCAGCGTTGGGGCCGGGGGCGACTATGGCTACACCTTC. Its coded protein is CSVGAGGDYGYTF.